Each of the 18 T cell receptor beta chains below was sequenced from the same sample in a study of T cells in Graves' hyperthyroidism and ophthalmopathy. Using RNA transcripts as the source, TCR beta CDR3 regions were amplified. During a first-round RT-PCR of the TCR CDR3, the HTBI primer set was used. TCRdb analysed the multiplex PCR reads with MiXCR anew, one entry per CDR3 protein. The sample lists just under 750,000 distinct CDR3 sequences, around a third occurring once. What was sequenced was blood. The receptor set was obtained from a woman in her thirties or forties with Graves' hyperthyroidism.

In its sample, this clonotype was seen many times. The chain recombines TRBV9 with TRBJ1-2; 9 bases fit TRBD1. V shed 4 bases and J 6 bases; nucleotides not matched to a gene: 13. Germline-derived CDR1 and CDR2 are SGDLS and YYNGEE. The CDR3 has 16 residues. In DNA form, the CDR3 reads TGTGCCAGCAGCCCTATGTCCCGACAGGGGGGAGATGGCTACACCTTC. It specifies CASSPMSRQGGDGYTF. Combining the CDR3 with reference TRBV9 and TRBJ1-2 gives the whole variable domain DSGVTQTPKHLITATGQRVTLRCSPRSGDLSVYWYQQSLDQGLQFLIQYYNGEERAKGNILERFSAQQFPDLHSELNLSSLELGDSALYFCASSPMSRQGGDGYTFGSGTRLTVV.

This clonotype was recorded many times. The chain combines TRBV20-1 with TRBJ1-6; D not certain. CDR3 size: 15 residues. From germline, CDR1 is DFQATT and CDR2 SNEGSKA (reference sequence). Trimming left V 3 bases short and J 0 bases short, with 9 bases between. DNA for the CDR3: TGCAGTGCTAGGAATGGTCCCTCCTATAATTCACCCCTCCACTTT. This sequence encodes CSARNGPSYNSPLHF.

This clonotype has just a few counts. The rearrangement joins TRBV6-2 or TRBV6-3 to TRBJ1-1; no reliable D call. Germline V gene lookup returns CDR1 MNHEY and CDR2 SVGEGT. The CDR3 is 12 residues long. The germline V and J ends were trimmed by 6 bases and 4 bases, with 9 bases remaining between them. The chain's CDR3 is CASSSGATEAFF. For the CDR3, the DNA is TGTGCCAGCAGCTCCGGAGCCACTGAAGCTTTCTTT.

This clonotype came up once. This rearrangement joins TRBV6-1 to TRBJ2-3, with 7 bases aligning to TRBD2. The CDR3 spans 14 residues. The ends lost 10 bases at V and 0 bases at J; junction bases unmatched: 7. Germline CDR1 is MNHNS and CDR2 is SASEGT. This chain's CDR3 is CAIARLASTDTQYF. The CDR3 DNA reads TGTGCCATCGCAAGACTAGCTAGCACAGATACGCAGTATTTT.

This clonotype came up many times. The chain has TRBV10-1 and TRBJ1-2; no clear D. Germline-derived CDR1 and CDR2 are WNHNN and SYGVQD (reference sequence). This CDR3 has 10 residues. In DNA form, the CDR3 reads TGCGCGAAGGGATTCTATGGCTACACCTTC. This codes for CAKGFYGYTF.

This chain uses TRBV7-8 with TRBJ2-5; 8 bases align to TRBD1. Germline lookup yields CDR1 SGHVS and CDR2 FQNEAQ. Trimming took 3 bases from V and 2 from J; bases not matched to a gene: 23. This CDR3 is built from 21 residues. CDR3 nucleotide sequence: TGTGCCAGCAGCTTTCGACCGATACTCCACCAGGAGGGGACAGGACAAGAGACCCAGTACTTC. Its protein product is CASSFRPILHQEGTGQETQYF.

This clonotype was seen at least ten times. This rearrangement joins TRBV5-8 to TRBJ1-6, with D possibly TRBD1 on 5 matching bases. The V end lost 4 bases, the J end lost 4 bases, and 6 bases lay between the germline ends. CDR3 length: 13 residues. From germline, CDR1 is SGHTS and CDR2 YDEGEE. The DNA for the CDR3 is TGTGCCAGCAGCGGACAATATAATTCACCCCTCCACTTT. Its protein product is CASSGQYNSPLHF.

This clonotype appeared a few times. This sequence joins TRBV5-1 and TRBJ2-7, with D uncertain. CDR3 length: 13 residues. Trimming cost V 3 bases and J 3 bases, with 10 bases left between them. Germline-derived CDR1 and CDR2 are SGHRS and YFSETQ. CDR3 region: CASSSLPDYEQYF. The CDR3 DNA is TGCGCCAGCAGCTCTTTACCCGACTACGAGCAGTACTTC.

A few counts support this clonotype. This rearrangement joins TRBV6-5 to TRBJ1-2; 8 nucleotides align to TRBD1. The V gene end was trimmed by 3 bases and the J gene end by 2 bases; junction bases not matched to a gene: 2. CDR1 is MNHEY and CDR2 is SVGAGI in the germline V gene. The CDR3 is 14 residues long. CDR3 coding DNA: TGTGCCAGCAGTTATGGGGACAGGAACTATGGCTACACCTTC. This gives the protein CASSYGDRNYGYTF.

About this clonotype itself: A read error is possible here, since a much larger clone lies one base away. As DNA, the CDR3 is TGTGCCAGCTATGGGGGGGAAGAGACCCAGAACTTC. It translates to CASYGGEETQNF. The chain carries TRBV7-2 and TRBJ2-5; 7 nucleotides match TRBD2. This CDR3 spans 12 amino acids. CDR1 is SGHTA and CDR2 is FQGNSA in the germline V gene.

This clonotype was picked up many times. V usage is TRBV7-9 and J usage is TRBJ2-5; D call uncertain. CDR1 is SEHNR and CDR2 is FQNEAQ in the germline V gene (reference sequence). This CDR3 region has 15 residues. Trimming cost V 2 bases and J 1 base, with 11 bases left between them. CDR3 in amino acids: CASSLRMSFQETQYF. As DNA, the CDR3 is TGTGCCAGCAGCTTAAGAATGAGCTTCCAAGAGACCCAGTACTTC.

The rearrangement uses TRBV20-1 and TRBJ1-5, with unresolved D. The germline gives CDR1 DFQATT, CDR2 SNEGSKA (reference sequence). This CDR3 spans 16 amino acids. Trimming took 4 bases from V and 0 from J, leaving 16 bases between them. The CDR3 sequence: CSAIAGRSDSNQPQHF. The DNA of the CDR3 is TGCAGTGCTATAGCAGGTCGGTCAGATAGCAATCAGCCCCAGCATTTT.

The gene calls are TRBV4-1 and TRBJ2-2; D is ambiguous. The V end was cut by 0 bases, the J end by 6 bases, with 14 bases between. CDR3 size: 16 residues. The germline V gene encodes CDR1 MGHRA and CDR2 YSYEKL. Here the CDR3 DNA reads TGCGCCAGCAGCCAAGAAGGTTGGGTAGGCTCCGGGGAGCTGTTTTTT. This translates into CASSQEGWVGSGELFF.

This clonotype occurred many times. The chain has TRBV9 and TRBJ2-7; TRBD2 agrees at 12 bases. Germline CDR1 is SGDLS and CDR2 is YYNGEE. The CDR3 covers 14 residues. V shed 3 bases, J shed 7 bases, and the junction held 5 bases outside the gene matches. This CDR3 is CASSARTSGDEQYF. CDR3 bases: TGTGCCAGCAGCGCCCGGACTAGCGGGGATGAGCAGTACTTC.

This clonotype was seen a few times. An end of the junction differs from the germline gene, which may be a read error. The chain joins TRBV7-7 to TRBJ2-3, with a tentative D call TRBD2 (6 bases). The CDR3 spans 14 residues. From germline, CDR1 is SSHAT and CDR2 FNYEAQ (reference sequence). CDR3 nucleotides: TGTGCTAGCAGCCAGAACTCGGGAGAGGATACGCAGTATTTT. Translation gives CASSQNSGEDTQYF.

This clonotype was recorded a few times. CDR3 coding DNA: TGTGCCAGTCAAGGACAGGGTGGATATGGCTACACCTTC. Encoded protein: CASQGQGGYGYTF. The chain uses TRBV19 and TRBJ1-2; 8 bases agree with TRBD1. J was trimmed by 5 bases and V by 8 bases; bases with no gene match: 7. The germline gives CDR1 LNHDA, CDR2 SQIVND (reference sequence). This CDR3 is built from 13 residues.

This clonotype was counted ten times or more. The V gene is TRBV7-9, the J gene TRBJ2-7, with TRBD1 as a possible D gene (6 bases). Trimming left V 5 bases short and J 1 base short, with 12 bases between. CDR1 SEHNR and CDR2 FQNEAQ come from the germline V gene (reference sequence). The length of the CDR3 is 14 residues. CDR3 region: CASSQGQSSYEQYF. The CDR3 DNA is TGTGCCAGCAGCCAAGGACAGTCTTCCTACGAGCAGTACTTC.

V gene TRBV6-6 combines with J gene TRBJ1-2; 7 bases line up with TRBD1. Unmatched junction bases numbered 12, after V lost 6 bases and J lost 5 bases. The germline gives CDR1 MNHNY, CDR2 SVGAGI (reference sequence). The CDR3 length is 15 residues. CDR3 loop: CASRPRPTGIYGYTF. CDR3 sequence (DNA): TGTGCCAGCAGGCCCCGTCCGACAGGGATATATGGCTACACCTTC.